This entry concerns a single T cell receptor beta chain. Profiled with immunoSEQ multiplex PCR; TCRdb holds only in-frame clones, not every one. The sample yields around 240,000 clones, roughly nine tenths seen once. These data come from a study of blood T cell repertoires in COVID-19. Study information: COVID-19 samples collected from the United States, Italy and Spain covered acute and convalescent phases.

Germline V gives CDR1 LNHDA, CDR2 SQIVND (reference sequence). The V and J ends lost 1 base and 3 bases respectively, with 18 bases between them. CDR3 size: 17 residues. The specimen sequenced was PBMCs or T cells enriched from blood (not recorded which). This chain links TRBV19 with TRBJ1-2; D uncertain. The TCR sequence derives from a human donor in a cohort exposed to, infected with or recovered from COVID-19 (not recorded which). The donor label of this sample is uncertain. CDR3 bases: TGTGCCAGTAGTATAGGGGCAGGAGGGCCGCGCCACTATGGCTACACCTTC. Residues: CASSIGAGGPRHYGYTF.